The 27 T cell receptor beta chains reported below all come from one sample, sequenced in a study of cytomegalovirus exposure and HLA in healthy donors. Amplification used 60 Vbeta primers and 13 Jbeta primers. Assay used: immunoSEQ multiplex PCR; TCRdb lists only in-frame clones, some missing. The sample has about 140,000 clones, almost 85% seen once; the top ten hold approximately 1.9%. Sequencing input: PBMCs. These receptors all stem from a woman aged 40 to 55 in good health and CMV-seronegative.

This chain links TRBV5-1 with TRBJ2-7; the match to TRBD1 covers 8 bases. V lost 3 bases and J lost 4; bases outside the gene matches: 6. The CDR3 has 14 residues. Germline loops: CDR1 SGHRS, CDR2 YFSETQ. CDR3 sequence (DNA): TGCGCCAGCAGCTGGGAACAGGGGGGTTACGAGCAGTACTTC. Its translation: CASSWEQGGYEQYF.

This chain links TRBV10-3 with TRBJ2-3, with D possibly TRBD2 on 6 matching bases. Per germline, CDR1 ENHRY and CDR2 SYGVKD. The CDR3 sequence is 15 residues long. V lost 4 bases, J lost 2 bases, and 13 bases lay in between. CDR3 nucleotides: TGTGCCATCAGTGCTCGGGGGAGTCCCACAGATACGCAGTATTTT. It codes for CAISARGSPTDTQYF.

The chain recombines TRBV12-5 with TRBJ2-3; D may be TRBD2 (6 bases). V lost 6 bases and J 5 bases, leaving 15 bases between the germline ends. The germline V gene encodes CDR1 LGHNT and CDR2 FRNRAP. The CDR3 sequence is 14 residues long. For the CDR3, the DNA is TGTGCTAGTGGCCGTGACTGGGGGGAAGATACGCAGTATTTT. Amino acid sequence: CASGRDWGEDTQYF.

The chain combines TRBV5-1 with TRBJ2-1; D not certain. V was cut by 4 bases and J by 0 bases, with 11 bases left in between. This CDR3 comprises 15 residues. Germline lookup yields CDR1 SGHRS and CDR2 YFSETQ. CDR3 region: CASSQNPSSYNEQFF. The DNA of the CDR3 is TGCGCCAGCAGCCAAAATCCGAGCTCCTACAATGAGCAGTTCTTC.

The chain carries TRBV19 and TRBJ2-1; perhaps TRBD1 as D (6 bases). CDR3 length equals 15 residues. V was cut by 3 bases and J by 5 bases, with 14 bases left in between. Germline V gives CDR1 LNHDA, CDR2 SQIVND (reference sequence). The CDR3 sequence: CASSIPGATDNEQFF. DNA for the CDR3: TGTGCCAGTAGTATCCCAGGGGCTACGGACAATGAGCAGTTCTTC.

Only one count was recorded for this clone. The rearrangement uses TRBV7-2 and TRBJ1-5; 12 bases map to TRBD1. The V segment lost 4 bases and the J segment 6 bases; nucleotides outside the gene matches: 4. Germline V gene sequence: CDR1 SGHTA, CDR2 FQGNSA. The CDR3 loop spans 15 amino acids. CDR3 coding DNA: TGTGCCAGCAGCTCCGGGACAGGGGGCGTTCAGCCCCAGCATTTT. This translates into CASSSGTGGVQPQHF.

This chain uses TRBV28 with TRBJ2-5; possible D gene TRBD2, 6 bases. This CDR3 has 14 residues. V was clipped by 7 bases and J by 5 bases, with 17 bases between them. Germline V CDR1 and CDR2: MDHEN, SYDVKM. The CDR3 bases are TGTGCCAGCATTCCGGGCGGGATGAGGGAGACCCAGTACTTC. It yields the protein CASIPGGMRETQYF.

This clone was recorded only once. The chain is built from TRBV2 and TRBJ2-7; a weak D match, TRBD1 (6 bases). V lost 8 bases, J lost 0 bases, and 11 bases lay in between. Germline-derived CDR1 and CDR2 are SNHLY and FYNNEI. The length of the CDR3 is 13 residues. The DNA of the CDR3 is TGTGCCAGCGAGACAGGTGCCTCCTACGAGCAGTACTTC. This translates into CASETGASYEQYF.

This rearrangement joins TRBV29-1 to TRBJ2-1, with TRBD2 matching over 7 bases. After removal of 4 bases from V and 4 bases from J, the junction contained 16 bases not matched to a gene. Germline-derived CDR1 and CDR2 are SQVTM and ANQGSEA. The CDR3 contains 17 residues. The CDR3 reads CSVVGVGFLAAYNEQFF. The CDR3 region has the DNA TGCAGCGTTGTAGGGGTGGGGTTTCTAGCGGCATACAATGAGCAGTTCTTC.

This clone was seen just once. CDR3 sequence: CASSLPGLNYGYTF. CDR3 sequence (DNA): TGTGCCAGCAGTTTGCCAGGGTTGAACTATGGCTACACCTTC. The chain has TRBV28 and TRBJ1-2; perhaps TRBD1 as D (5 bases). CDR1 is MDHEN and CDR2 is SYDVKM in the germline V gene. The CDR3 is 14 amino acids. V lost 3 bases, J lost 2 bases, and 10 bases lay in between.

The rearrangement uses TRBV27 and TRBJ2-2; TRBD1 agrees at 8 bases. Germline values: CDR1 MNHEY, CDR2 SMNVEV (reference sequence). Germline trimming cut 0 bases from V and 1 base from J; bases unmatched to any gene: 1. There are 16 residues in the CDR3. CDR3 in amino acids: CASSLSGQGNTGELFF. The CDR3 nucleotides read TGTGCCAGCAGTTTATCTGGACAGGGGAACACCGGGGAGCTGTTTTTT.

CDR3 in DNA: TGTGCCAGCAGCGGGGGACTAGCGGGATCCCACGAGCAGTACTTC. This codes for CASSGGLAGSHEQYF. The J gene is TRBJ2-7, the V gene TRBV11-3, with 13 bases that match TRBD2. The V gene's germline CDR1 is SGHNT and CDR2 YENEEA. This CDR3 has 15 residues. The V segment lost 5 bases and the J segment 5 bases; nucleotides outside the gene matches: 6.

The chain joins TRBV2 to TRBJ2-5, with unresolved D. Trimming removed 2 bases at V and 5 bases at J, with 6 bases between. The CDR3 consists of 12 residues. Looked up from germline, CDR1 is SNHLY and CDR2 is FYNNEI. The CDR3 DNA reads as TGTGCCAGCAGTGAACAGAGGGAGACCCAGTACTTC. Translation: CASSEQRETQYF.

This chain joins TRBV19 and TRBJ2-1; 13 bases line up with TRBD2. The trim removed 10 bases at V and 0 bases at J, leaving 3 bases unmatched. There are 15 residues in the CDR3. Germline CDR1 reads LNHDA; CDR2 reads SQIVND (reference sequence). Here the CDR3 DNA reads TGTGCCACAAGACTAGCGGGAGGCTCCTACAATGAGCAGTTCTTC. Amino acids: CATRLAGGSYNEQFF. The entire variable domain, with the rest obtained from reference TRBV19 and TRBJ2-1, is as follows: DGGITQSPKYLFRKEGQNVTLSCEQNLNHDAMYWYRQDPGQGLRLIYYSQIVNDFQKGDIAEGYSVSREKKESFPLTVTSAQKNPTAFYLCATRLAGGSYNEQFFGPGTRLTVL.

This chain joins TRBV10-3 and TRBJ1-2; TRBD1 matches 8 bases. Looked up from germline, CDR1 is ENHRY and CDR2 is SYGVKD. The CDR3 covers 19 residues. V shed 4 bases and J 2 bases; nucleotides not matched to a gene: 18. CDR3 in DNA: TGTGCCATCAGTGGGGAGTACGACAGTAAGAGACAGGGGAACTATGGCTACACCTTC. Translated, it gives CAISGEYDSKRQGNYGYTF.

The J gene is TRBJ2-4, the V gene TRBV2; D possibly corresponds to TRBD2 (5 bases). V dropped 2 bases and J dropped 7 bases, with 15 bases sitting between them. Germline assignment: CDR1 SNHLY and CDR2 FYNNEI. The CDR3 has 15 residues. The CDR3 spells CASSERASRGNIQYF. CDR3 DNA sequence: TGTGCCAGCAGTGAACGGGCCTCCAGAGGGAACATTCAGTACTTC.

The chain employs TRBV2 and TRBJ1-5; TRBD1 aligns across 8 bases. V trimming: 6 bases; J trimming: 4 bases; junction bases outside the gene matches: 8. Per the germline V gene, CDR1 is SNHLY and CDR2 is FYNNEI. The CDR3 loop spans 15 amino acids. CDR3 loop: CASSPWTGINQPQHF. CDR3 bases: TGTGCCAGCAGCCCTTGGACAGGGATAAATCAGCCCCAGCATTTT.

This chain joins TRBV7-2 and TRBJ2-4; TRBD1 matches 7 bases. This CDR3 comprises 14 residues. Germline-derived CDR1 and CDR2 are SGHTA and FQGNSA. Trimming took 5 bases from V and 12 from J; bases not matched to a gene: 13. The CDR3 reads CASSPGQAGTTQYF. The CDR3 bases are TGTGCCAGCAGCCCAGGACAGGCGGGTACCACTCAGTACTTC.

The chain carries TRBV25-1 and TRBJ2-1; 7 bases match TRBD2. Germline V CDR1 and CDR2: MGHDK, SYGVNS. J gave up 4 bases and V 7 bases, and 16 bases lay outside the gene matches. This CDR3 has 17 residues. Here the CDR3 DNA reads TGTGCCAGCATAGGACGGGAGGCTGGGTTTAAGTACAATGAGCAGTTCTTC. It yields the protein CASIGREAGFKYNEQFF. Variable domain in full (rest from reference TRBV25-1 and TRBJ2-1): EADIYQTPRYLVIGTGKKITLECSQTMGHDKMYWYQQDPGMELHLIHYSYGVNSTEKGDLSSESTVSRIRTEHFPLTLESARPSHTSQYLCASIGREAGFKYNEQFFGPGTRLTVL.

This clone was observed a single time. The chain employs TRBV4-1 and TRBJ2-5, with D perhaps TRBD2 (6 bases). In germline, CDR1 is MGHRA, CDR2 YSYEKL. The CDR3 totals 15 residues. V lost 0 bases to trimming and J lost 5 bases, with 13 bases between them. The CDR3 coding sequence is TGCGCCAGCAGCCAAGACCGCGGGGCTGGCGAGACCCAGTACTTC. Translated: CASSQDRGAGETQYF.

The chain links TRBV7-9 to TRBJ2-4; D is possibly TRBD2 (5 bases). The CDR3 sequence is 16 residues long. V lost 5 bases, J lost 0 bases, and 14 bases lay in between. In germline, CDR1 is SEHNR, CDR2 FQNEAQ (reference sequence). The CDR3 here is CASSRVAGLAKNIQYF. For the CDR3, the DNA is TGTGCCAGCAGCCGGGTGGCGGGTCTAGCCAAAAACATTCAGTACTTC.

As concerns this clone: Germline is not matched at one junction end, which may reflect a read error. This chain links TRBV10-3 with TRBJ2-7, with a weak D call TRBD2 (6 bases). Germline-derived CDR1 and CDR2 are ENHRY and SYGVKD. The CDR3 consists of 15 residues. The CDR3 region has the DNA TGTGCCATCAGTGAGTCGGACCCCATCCCTAGCGAAGCTATTTTC. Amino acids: CAISESDPIPSEAIF.

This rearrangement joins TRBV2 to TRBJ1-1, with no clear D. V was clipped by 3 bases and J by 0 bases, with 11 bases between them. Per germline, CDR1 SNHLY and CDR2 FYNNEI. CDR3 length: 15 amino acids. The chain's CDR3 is CASSEEVAMNTEAFF. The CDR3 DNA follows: TGTGCCAGCAGTGAGGAGGTGGCCATGAACACTGAAGCTTTCTTT.

The CDR3 loop is CASGPGKRETQYF. CDR3 sequence (DNA): TGTGCCAGCGGCCCGGGGAAGCGGGAGACCCAGTACTTC. J is TRBJ2-5 and V is TRBV28; TRBD2 is a possible D gene (5 bases). Germline V CDR1 and CDR2: MDHEN, SYDVKM. V shed 8 bases and J shed 5 bases, with 15 bases lying between them. The CDR3 consists of 13 residues.

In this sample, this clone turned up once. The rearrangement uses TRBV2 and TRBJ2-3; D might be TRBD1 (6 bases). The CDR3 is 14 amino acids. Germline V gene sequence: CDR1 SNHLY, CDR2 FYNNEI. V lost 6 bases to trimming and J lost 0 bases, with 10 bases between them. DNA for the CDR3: TGTGCCAGCAGCCCGGGACATAGCACAGATACGCAGTATTTT. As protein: CASSPGHSTDTQYF.

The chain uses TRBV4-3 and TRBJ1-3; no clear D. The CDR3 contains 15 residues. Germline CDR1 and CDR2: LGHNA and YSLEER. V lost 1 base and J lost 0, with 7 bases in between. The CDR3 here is CASSQGPTSGNTIYF. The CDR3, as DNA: TGCGCCAGCAGCCAAGGGCCCACCTCTGGAAACACCATATATTTT.

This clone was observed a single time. The CDR3 sequence is CARCKLRDFSNQPQHF. As DNA, the CDR3 is TGTGCCAGATGTAAACTCCGGGACTTTAGCAATCAGCCCCAGCATTTT. This chain joins TRBV5-3 and TRBJ1-5, with D possibly TRBD1 on 5 matching bases. TRBV5-3 is known as an ORF, though its function is uncertain. CDR3 length equals 16 residues. V was trimmed by 7 bases and J by 0 bases, leaving 17 bases between them.